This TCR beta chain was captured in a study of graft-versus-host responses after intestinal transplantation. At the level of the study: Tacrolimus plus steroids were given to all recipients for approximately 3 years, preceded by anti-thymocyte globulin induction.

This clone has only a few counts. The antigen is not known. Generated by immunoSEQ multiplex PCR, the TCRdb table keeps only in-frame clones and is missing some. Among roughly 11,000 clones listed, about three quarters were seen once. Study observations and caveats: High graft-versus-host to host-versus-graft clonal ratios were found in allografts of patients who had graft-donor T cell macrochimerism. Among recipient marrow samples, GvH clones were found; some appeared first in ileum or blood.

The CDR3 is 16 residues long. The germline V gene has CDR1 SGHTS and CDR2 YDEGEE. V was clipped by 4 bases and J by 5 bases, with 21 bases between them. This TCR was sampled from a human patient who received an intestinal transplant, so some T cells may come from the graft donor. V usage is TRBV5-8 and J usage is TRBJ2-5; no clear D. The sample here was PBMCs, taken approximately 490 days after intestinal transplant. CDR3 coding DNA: TGTGCCAGCAGCCTGGGGTTTGCAGAATTTTTGGAGACCCAGTACTTC. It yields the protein CASSLGFAEFLETQYF.